This record covers a single T cell receptor beta chain. Which antigen it targets is not known. Base qualities were left out, and no much larger clone turns up one base away. The CDR3 contains 16 residues, cysteine and phenylalanine counted. Just the 48-base CDR3 DNA is kept, in frame starting at base 1. The germline V gene (reference sequence) provides CDR1 SGHKS and CDR2 YYEKEE. A distance of 12 bases separates the germline ends of V and J, which lose 0 bases and 0 bases respectively. In Seattle, one collaborating source enrolled patients while the infection was active and tracked those patients longitudinally over the course of disease. Each collaborating institution followed its own protocols to collect whole blood in K2EDTA tubes. For TCRbeta analysis, collaborators shipped samples as frozen whole blood, isolated PBMCs, or DNA extracted from either of those sample types. The data belong to a study of blood T cell repertoires in COVID-19 (dated by TCRdb to about 2020). Regarding the complete study: The collaborator samples originated in the United States, Italy and Spain and spanned the acute and convalescent phases of COVID-19. The prospective study material was composed of cDNA or gDNA derived from T cells, B-cell-depleted T cells, or PBMCs. The dataset comprised deeply sampled blood TCRbeta repertoires from subjects exposed to, actively infected with, or recovered from COVID-19. A freely available public database, intended as a resource for researchers studying the immune response to SARS-CoV-2, is where the repertoires were released. Samples were obtained from the ongoing ImmuneRACE study (first 160 participants) and from 1,254 subjects provided by 6 global collaborators. Sample metadata almost always included a de-identified subject ID, COVID-19 status, age in years and sex. Where available, HLA class I and class II types were obtained from metadata supplied by the sample provider rather than from assay-based typing.

The immunoSEQ Assay, a bias-controlled multiplex PCR, was used to amplify TCRbeta CDR3 regions from genomic DNA. The study's own analysis went as follows. Within the assay, amplification of reference gene primers was used to estimate how many nucleated cells each sample contained. To quantify the absolute abundance of each unique TCRbeta CDR3 rearrangement, sequence reads were collapsed and filtered. For each sample, productive Simpson clonality was calculated by taking the square root of Simpson's diversity index across productive rearrangements. TCRdb carries this immuneACCESS record with in-frame sequences only. Its versions omit some clonotypes, under half of them owing to an unresolved V gene in the studies checked, with the rest unexplained. That table gives V, J and clone size, and the DNA gave D and trimming. The sample profile shows approximately 170,000 clones; approximately 86% of them were found once. The ten top clones hold about 6.9% of the sample.

What the research found in general, with its limitations: Clinical and demographic metadata were provided uncurated, with the amount varying by source and participant.

The sequenced sample was peripheral blood. The chain uses TRBV5-5 and TRBJ1-2; possibly the D gene is TRBD1, per 6 matching bases. The TCR sequence derives from an elderly man with COVID-19, enrolled during active disease. The DNA sequence follows: TGTGCCAGCAGCTTGGCGCAGGGGAGCGCTAACTATGGCTACACCTTC. It specifies CASSLAQGSANYGYTF.